The rows below give T cell receptor beta chains drawn from one sample of a study of T cell changes during pregnancy in multiple sclerosis. Profiling relied on immunoSEQ multiplex PCR, and the TCRdb table lists in-frame clones only, not all of them. There are over 55,000 clones in the sample; 90% occur only once, and more than 8% lies in the top ten. The input for sequencing was peripheral blood, taken after pregnancy. The source of these receptors is a female donor in good health, enrolled as a control in a pregnancy study. Both conserved end residues are part of each CDR3. Each record gives: D gene, V gene, J gene, clone size, CDR3 protein, CDR3 DNA. D genes are given only for firm matches. Clone size is given for some rows only: seen once, a few or many times, or a class if the clone is expanded.

-	TRBV5-1	TRBJ2-5	-	CASSLDPGGPTETQYF	TGCGCCAGCAGCTTGGACCCCGGGGGACCCACAGAGACCCAGTACTTC
-	TRBV5-6	TRBJ1-1	once	CASSSLTGFEAFF	TGTGCCAGCAGCTCTTTGACGGGGTTTGAAGCTTTCTTT
-	TRBV5-1	TRBJ2-1	-	CASSLALGSSYNEQFF	TGCGCCAGCAGCTTGGCGCTGGGCAGCTCCTACAATGAGCAGTTCTTC
-	TRBV9	TRBJ2-7	-	CASSVGDTTYEQYF	TGTGCCAGCAGCGTAGGGGACACTACCTACGAGCAGTACTTC
TRBD2	TRBV19	TRBJ2-1	once	CASSTGLAGGSSYNEQFF	TGTGCCAGTAGTACGGGACTAGCGGGAGGGAGCTCCTACAATGAGCAGTTCTTC
-	TRBV19	TRBJ1-1	few	CASSIGGALRNTEAFF	TGTGCCAGTAGTATTGGTGGGGCGCTACGTAACACTGAAGCTTTCTTT
-	TRBV10-3	TRBJ1-2	once	CAIRGLREREGYTF	TGTGCCATCAGAGGACTCCGGGAAAGAGAAGGCTACACCTTC
-	TRBV6-5	TRBJ2-2	few	CASTRTTTGELFF	TGTGCCAGCACCCGGACAACCACCGGGGAGCTGTTTTTT
TRBD1	TRBV5-1	TRBJ1-1	-	CASSLADRDSTEAFF	TGCGCCAGCAGCTTGGCCGACAGGGATTCGACTGAAGCTTTCTTT
TRBD1	TRBV30	TRBJ2-2	once	CAWIRADRTGELFF	TGTGCCTGGATCCGGGCGGACAGGACCGGGGAGCTGTTTTTT
-	TRBV7-9	TRBJ1-4	-	CASTTGEKLFF	TGTGCCAGCACCACCGGTGAAAAACTGTTTTTT
TRBD2	TRBV6-1	TRBJ2-5	-	CASSEELWGLAVKETQYF	TGTGCCAGCAGTGAAGAATTGTGGGGACTAGCGGTTAAAGAGACCCAGTACTTC
TRBD2	TRBV28	TRBJ2-5	-	CASSTGLAGPRLETQYF	TGTGCCAGCAGCACCGGACTAGCGGGACCCCGGTTGGAGACCCAGTACTTC
TRBD2	TRBV11-2	TRBJ2-7	-	CASSLASGSFYEQYF	TGTGCCAGCAGCTTAGCCAGCGGGAGTTTCTACGAGCAGTACTTC
-	TRBV4-3	TRBJ2-1	-	CASSQDLSPAYNEQFF	TGCGCCAGCAGCCAAGATCTTAGCCCGGCCTACAATGAGCAGTTCTTC
TRBD1	TRBV30	TRBJ2-5	-	CAWGTGSNQETQYF	TGTGCCTGGGGGACAGGCTCAAACCAAGAGACCCAGTACTTC
TRBD2	TRBV10-3	TRBJ2-2	-	CATAGGAVTGELFF	TGTGCCACCGCGGGAGGGGCGGTGACCGGGGAGCTGTTTTTT
TRBD2	TRBV6-5	TRBJ2-1	-	CASSYSTDVGGNEQFF	TGTGCCAGCAGTTACTCGACTGACGTGGGGGGGAATGAGCAGTTCTTC
-	TRBV15	TRBJ1-6	-	CATQGLNSPLHF	TGTGCCACGCAGGGACTGAATTCACCCCTCCACTTT
TRBD2	TRBV7-2	TRBJ2-7	-	CASSTGLAGGPSVF	TGTGCCAGCAGCACGGGACTAGCGGGAGGGCCCTCAGTGTTC
TRBD1	TRBV27	TRBJ2-5	-	CASSTNRGVLGETQYF	TGTGCCAGCAGCACAAACAGGGGGGTTTTGGGAGAGACCCAGTACTTC
TRBD2	TRBV6-5	TRBJ2-1	-	CASSSLAGGGEQFF	TGTGCCAGCAGTTCGCTAGCGGGAGGGGGTGAGCAGTTCTTC
-	TRBV6-5	TRBJ1-6	-	CASSYGSGIDSPLHF	TGTGCCAGCAGTTACGGTTCAGGGATAGACTCACCCCTCCACTTT
-	TRBV5-4	TRBJ2-7	few	CASSLGTAGYEQYF	TGTGCCAGCAGCTTGGGGACAGCCGGTTACGAGCAGTACTTC